The rows below give T cell receptor beta chains drawn from one sample of a study of blood T cell repertoires in COVID-19. TCRdb keeps only in-frame clones here, not all; method: immunoSEQ multiplex PCR. In the table there are a few hundred thousand clones, more than 75% of which are singletons. The sequenced material came from PBMCs or T cells enriched from blood (not recorded which). Source of these receptors: a woman younger than 30 who had recovered from COVID-19. Each CDR3 is given with its conserved first and last residue.

v_call,j_call,cdr3_aa
TRBV10-3,TRBJ2-5,CAISDRQETQYF
TRBV2,TRBJ2-3,CASSETGSVTHTQYF
TRBV9,TRBJ1-3,CASSGWDWLNSGNTIYF
TRBV3-1/TRBV3-2,TRBJ2-7,CASSQAGGNAYEQYF
TRBV27,TRBJ2-3,CASSLEASTDTQYF
TRBV7-9,TRBJ2-3,CASSSRGGTSGNADTQYF
TRBV2,TRBJ1-5,CASSEGLFNQPQHF
TRBV18,TRBJ2-1,CASSPGSGRDEQFF
TRBV27,TRBJ1-5,CASSHPGGQPQHF
TRBV19,TRBJ2-1,CASSTLAGAVAEQFF
TRBV7-2,TRBJ1-1,CASQGARYTEAFF
TRBV6-5,TRBJ1-1,CASSYSAGTEAFF
TRBV5-1,TRBJ2-7,CASSLLPLGDYEQYF
TRBV10-2,TRBJ1-1,CASRPGLSPEAFF
TRBV18,TRBJ1-6,CASSQGRDNSPLHF
TRBV19,TRBJ1-2,CASSRQDVNYGYTF
TRBV14,TRBJ1-1,CASSLSPGQGTEAFF